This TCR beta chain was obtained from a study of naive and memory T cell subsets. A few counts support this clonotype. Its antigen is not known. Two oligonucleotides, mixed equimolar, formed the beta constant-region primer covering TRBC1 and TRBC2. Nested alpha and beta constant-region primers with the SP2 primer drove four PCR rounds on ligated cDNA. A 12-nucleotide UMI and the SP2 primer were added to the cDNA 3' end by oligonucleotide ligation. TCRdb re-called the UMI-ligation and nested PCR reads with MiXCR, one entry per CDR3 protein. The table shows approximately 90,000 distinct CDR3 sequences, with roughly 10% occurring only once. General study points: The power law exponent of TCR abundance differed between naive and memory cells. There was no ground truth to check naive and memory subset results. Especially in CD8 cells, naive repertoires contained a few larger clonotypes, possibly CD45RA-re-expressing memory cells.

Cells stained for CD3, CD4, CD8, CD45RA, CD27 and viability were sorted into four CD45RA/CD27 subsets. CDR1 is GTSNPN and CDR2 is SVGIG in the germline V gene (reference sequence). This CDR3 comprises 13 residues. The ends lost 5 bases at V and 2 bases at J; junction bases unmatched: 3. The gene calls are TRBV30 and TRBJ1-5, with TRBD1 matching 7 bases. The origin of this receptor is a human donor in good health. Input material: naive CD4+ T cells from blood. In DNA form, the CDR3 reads TGTGCCTGGTCCACAGGGGGCAATCAGCCCCAGCATTTT. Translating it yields CAWSTGGNQPQHF.